This T cell receptor (beta chain) was retrieved from a study of blood T cells in healthy people across ages. V dropped 1 base and J dropped 1 base, with 10 bases sitting between them. CDR1 is MGHRA and CDR2 is YSYEKL in the germline V gene. The CDR3 contains 15 residues. PCR was performed a second time for roughly 7 to 12 cycles using a sample-barcoded 5' primer and a J-beta primer mix. From the 5' RACE reads, TCRdb called clonotypes with MiXCR, one entry per CDR3 protein. The sample lists 1.4 million to 1.5 million distinct CDR3 sequences, approximately 38% seen once, with approximately 7.9% in the top ten. This clonotype was recorded a few times.

The clonotype originates from a woman younger than 35 in good health. This chain connects TRBV4-1 to TRBJ1-1; no definite D call. The sequencing sample was made of blood. As DNA, the CDR3 is TGCGCCAGCAGCCAAGTTTCGGCAGGGAACACTGAAGCTTTCTTT. It is translated as CASSQVSAGNTEAFF.